Listed below are T cell receptor beta chains from one sample, sequenced in a study of CD8 T cells in ankylosing spondylitis. TCRdb processed the 5' RACE reads anew with MiXCR; each CDR3 protein has one entry. The sample shows under 200,000 distinct CDR3 sequences, under 15% of them seen only once. The material sequenced was blood, either unsorted or a sorted T cell fraction (not recorded which). The origin of the receptors is a female donor with ankylosing spondylitis or in good health (not recorded which). CDR3s include the opening cysteine and the closing phenylalanine or tryptophan. D genes are given only for firm matches. Where a row states a size, it is once, few, many or the class of an expanded clone; other rows omit it.

cdr3_aa cdr3_nt j_call d_call v_call clone_size
CASSGGTTSYGDTIYF TGTGCCAGCAGCGGCGGGACAACCTCTTATGGGGACACCATATATTTT TRBJ1-3 - TRBV11-2 many
CASSLRTSTDTQYF TGTGCCAGCAGTTTGCGGACTAGCACAGATACGCAGTATTTT TRBJ2-3 - TRBV27 many
CASSPRTWSGYTF TGTGCCAGCAGCCCCCGGACATGGAGTGGCTACACCTTC TRBJ1-2 - TRBV11-3 few
CASSSASRSNQPQHF TGTGCCAGCAGTTCAGCCTCCAGAAGCAATCAGCCCCAGCATTTT TRBJ1-5 - TRBV12-3/TRBV12-4 many
CSAPGQGSGNTIYF TGCAGTGCCCCGGGTCAGGGATCTGGAAACACCATATATTTT TRBJ1-3 - TRBV20-1 many
CATSVGLMNTEAFF TGTGCCACCAGCGTGGGCCTCATGAACACTGAAGCTTTCTTT TRBJ1-1 - TRBV15 many
CSARDSGHYGYTF TGCAGTGCTAGAGACTCGGGGCACTATGGCTACACCTTC TRBJ1-2 - TRBV20-1 -
CASSLGLAGSNEQFF TGTGCCAGCAGCCTTGGACTAGCGGGATCCAATGAGCAGTTCTTC TRBJ2-1 TRBD2 TRBV7-2 many
CASSLDGTGAYEQYF TGCGCCAGCAGCTTGGATGGGACTGGGGCTTACGAGCAGTACTTC TRBJ2-7 - TRBV5-1 few
CAWSARAGEQYF TGTGCCTGGAGTGCCAGGGCAGGCGAGCAGTACTTC TRBJ2-7 - TRBV30 -
CASSRTVLNLEQYF TGTGCCAGCAGTCGAACAGTCTTGAACCTCGAGCAGTACTTC TRBJ2-7 - TRBV6-1 many
CASSLVEGAGAFF TGTGCCAGCAGCTTAGTTGAGGGGGCTGGAGCTTTCTTT TRBJ1-1 TRBD1 TRBV11-2 many
CASSPNSEKLFF TGTGCCAGCAGTCCAAACAGCGAAAAACTGTTTTTT TRBJ1-4 - TRBV28 many
CASSLLAAGARNEQFF TGTGCCAGCAGTCTGTTGGCGGCGGGAGCTCGAAATGAGCAGTTCTTC TRBJ2-1 TRBD2 TRBV6-1 -
CASTATSGLYNEQFF TGCGCCAGCACAGCAACTAGCGGGTTGTACAATGAGCAGTTCTTC TRBJ2-1 TRBD2 TRBV5-1 many
CSVEGTSGSTDTQYF TGCAGCGTTGAAGGGACTAGCGGAAGCACAGATACGCAGTATTTT TRBJ2-3 TRBD2 TRBV29-1 many
CASSPNEGGYQETQYF TGTGCCAGCAGCCCGAACGAGGGAGGGTACCAAGAGACCCAGTACTTC TRBJ2-5 TRBD2 TRBV7-8 -
CASSLNRGEAFF TGTGCCAGCAGCTTAAACCGGGGGGAAGCTTTCTTT TRBJ1-1 - TRBV7-3 few
CASTRGGAANYGYTF TGTGCCAGCACCAGGGGAGGAGCTGCTAACTATGGCTACACCTTC TRBJ1-2 - TRBV6-1 many
CASSYPGNEQFF TGTGCCAGCAGTTATCCTGGAAATGAGCAGTTCTTC TRBJ2-1 - TRBV6-2/TRBV6-3 many
CASSTGAWGNQPQHF TGTGCCAGCAGTACAGGGGCTTGGGGCAATCAGCCCCAGCATTTT TRBJ1-5 TRBD1 TRBV12-3/TRBV12-4 many
CASSQPSGVSYEQYF TGTGCCAGCAGCCAACCCTCCGGGGTTAGCTACGAGCAGTACTTC TRBJ2-7 - TRBV3-1 many
CASSPLGNTGELFF TGTGCCAGCAGTCCCCTGGGGAACACCGGGGAGCTGTTTTTT TRBJ2-2 - TRBV12-3/TRBV12-4 many
CASSPTSGSSYEQYF TGTGCCAGCTCGCCGACTAGCGGGAGTTCCTACGAGCAGTACTTC TRBJ2-7 TRBD2 TRBV19 many
CSAQKGAYYGYTF TGCAGTGCTCAGAAGGGGGCGTACTATGGCTACACCTTC TRBJ1-2 TRBD1 TRBV20-1 -